The entry below describes one T cell receptor (beta chain). What it binds is unknown. The sample is drawn from a study of identifying expanded T cells in peripheral blood. General study points: Two-week clone count variance significantly increased as total template count grew. Differentially abundant clones: around 1.2 between replicates, approximately 16 at two to three weeks, roughly 18 at four.

The CDR3 sequence is 14 residues long. CDR1 is GTSNPN and CDR2 is SVGIG in the germline V gene (reference sequence). V lost 2 bases and J 4 bases, leaving 14 bases between the germline ends. Profiled with immunoSEQ multiplex PCR; TCRdb holds only in-frame clones, not every one. The data show over 65,000 clones, 80% to 90% seen once. V usage is TRBV30 and J usage is TRBJ2-5; D may be TRBD1 (5 bases). The origin of this receptor is a person aged 18 to 70 in good health. The specimen sequenced was blood. The CDR3 nucleotides read TGTGCCTGGAGTCAGCCAGGGTGGTCAGAGACCCAGTACTTC. Translated: CAWSQPGWSETQYF.